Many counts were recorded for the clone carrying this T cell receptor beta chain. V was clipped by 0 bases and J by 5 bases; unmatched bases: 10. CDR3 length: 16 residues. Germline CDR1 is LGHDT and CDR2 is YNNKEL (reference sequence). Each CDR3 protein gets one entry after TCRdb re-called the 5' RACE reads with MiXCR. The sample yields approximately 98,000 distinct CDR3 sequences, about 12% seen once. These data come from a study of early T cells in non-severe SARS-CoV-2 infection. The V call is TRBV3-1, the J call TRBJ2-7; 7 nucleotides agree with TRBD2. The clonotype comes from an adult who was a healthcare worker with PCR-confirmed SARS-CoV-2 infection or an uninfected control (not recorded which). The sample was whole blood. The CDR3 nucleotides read TGTGCCAGCAGCCAAGATCGTGCGCGGGAGTCGCACGAGCAGTACTTC. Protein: CASSQDRARESHEQYF.